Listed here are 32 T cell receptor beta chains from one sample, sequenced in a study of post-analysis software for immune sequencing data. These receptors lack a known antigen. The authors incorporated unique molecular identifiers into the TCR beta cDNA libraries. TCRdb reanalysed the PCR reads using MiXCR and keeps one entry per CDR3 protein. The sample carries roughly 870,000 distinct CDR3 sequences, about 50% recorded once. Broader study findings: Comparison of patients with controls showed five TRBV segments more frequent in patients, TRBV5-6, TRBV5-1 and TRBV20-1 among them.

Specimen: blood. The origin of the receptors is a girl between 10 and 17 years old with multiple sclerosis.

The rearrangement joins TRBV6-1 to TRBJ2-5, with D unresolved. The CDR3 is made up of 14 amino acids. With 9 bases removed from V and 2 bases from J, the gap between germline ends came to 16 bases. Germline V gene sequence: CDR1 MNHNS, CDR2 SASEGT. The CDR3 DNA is TGTGCCAGTATTTTCACCAAGGGTCAAGAGACCCAGTACTTC. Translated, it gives CASIFTKGQETQYF.

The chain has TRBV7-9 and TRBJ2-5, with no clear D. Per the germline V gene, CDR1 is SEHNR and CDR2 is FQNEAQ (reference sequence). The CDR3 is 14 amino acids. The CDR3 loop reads CAIIGVSLRETQYF. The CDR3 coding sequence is TGTGCTATCATTGGAGTATCGCTTAGAGAGACCCAGTACTTC.

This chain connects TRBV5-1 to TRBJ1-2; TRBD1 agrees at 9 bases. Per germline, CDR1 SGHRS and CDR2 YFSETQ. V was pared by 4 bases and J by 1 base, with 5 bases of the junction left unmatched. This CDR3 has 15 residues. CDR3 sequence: CASSGQGLSNYGYTF. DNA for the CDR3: TGCGCCAGCAGCGGACAGGGGTTGAGTAACTATGGCTACACCTTC.

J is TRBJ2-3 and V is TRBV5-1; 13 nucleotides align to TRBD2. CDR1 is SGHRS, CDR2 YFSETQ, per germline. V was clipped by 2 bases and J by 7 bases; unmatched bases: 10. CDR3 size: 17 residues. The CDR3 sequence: CASSFTTSGGSDHTQYF. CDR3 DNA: TGCGCCAGCAGCTTCACGACTAGCGGGGGGTCTGATCATACGCAGTATTTT.

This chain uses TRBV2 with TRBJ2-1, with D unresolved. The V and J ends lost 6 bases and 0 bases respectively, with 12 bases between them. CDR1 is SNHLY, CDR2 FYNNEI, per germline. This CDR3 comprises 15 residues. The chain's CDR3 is CASREWLTSYNEQFF. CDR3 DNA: TGTGCCAGCAGGGAATGGCTAACCTCCTACAATGAGCAGTTCTTC.

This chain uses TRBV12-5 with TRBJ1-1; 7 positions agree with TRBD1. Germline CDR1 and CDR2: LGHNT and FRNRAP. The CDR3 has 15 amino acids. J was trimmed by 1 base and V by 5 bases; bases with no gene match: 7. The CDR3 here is CASGPPGQENTEAFF. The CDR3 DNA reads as TGTGCTAGTGGTCCGCCCGGACAGGAGAACACTGAAGCTTTCTTT.

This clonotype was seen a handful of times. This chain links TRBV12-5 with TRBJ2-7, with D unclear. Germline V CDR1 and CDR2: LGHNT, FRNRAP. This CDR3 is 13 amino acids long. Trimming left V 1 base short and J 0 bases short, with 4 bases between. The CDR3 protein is CASGLANSYEQYF. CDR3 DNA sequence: TGTGCTAGTGGTTTGGCGAACTCCTACGAGCAGTACTTC.

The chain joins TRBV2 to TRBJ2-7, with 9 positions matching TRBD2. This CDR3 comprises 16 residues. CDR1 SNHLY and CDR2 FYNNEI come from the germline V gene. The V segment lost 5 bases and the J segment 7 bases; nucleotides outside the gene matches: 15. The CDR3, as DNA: TGTGCCAGCAGTCGAAGAGGAGTTAGCGGGAGCGGAGAGCAGTACTTC. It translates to CASSRRGVSGSGEQYF.

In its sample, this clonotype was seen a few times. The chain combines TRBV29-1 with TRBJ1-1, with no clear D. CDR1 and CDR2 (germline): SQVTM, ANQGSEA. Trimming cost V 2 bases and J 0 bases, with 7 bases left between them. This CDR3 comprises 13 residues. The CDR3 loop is CSVEIWLNTEAFF. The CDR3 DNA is TGCAGCGTTGAAATTTGGCTGAACACTGAAGCTTTCTTT.

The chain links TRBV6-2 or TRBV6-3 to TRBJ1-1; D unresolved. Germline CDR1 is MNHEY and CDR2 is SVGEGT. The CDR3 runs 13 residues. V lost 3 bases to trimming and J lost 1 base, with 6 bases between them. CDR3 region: CASSYQRNTEAFF. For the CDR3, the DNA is TGTGCCAGCAGTTATCAGAGGAACACTGAAGCTTTCTTT.

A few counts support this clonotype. DNA for the CDR3: TGCGCCAGCAGCAGGGGAGCGGGATCGGTAGATACGCAGTATTTT. It encodes CASSRGAGSVDTQYF. J is TRBJ2-3 and V is TRBV5-1, with 7 positions matching TRBD2. After removal of 4 bases from V and 5 bases from J, the junction contained 10 bases not matched to a gene. Per the germline V gene, CDR1 is SGHRS and CDR2 is YFSETQ. The CDR3 is 15 amino acids.

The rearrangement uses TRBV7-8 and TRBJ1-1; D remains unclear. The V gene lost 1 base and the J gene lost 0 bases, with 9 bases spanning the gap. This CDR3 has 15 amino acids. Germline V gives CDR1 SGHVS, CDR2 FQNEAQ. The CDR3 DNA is TGTGCCAGCAGCTTAGTTACCCACATGAACACTGAAGCTTTCTTT. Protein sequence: CASSLVTHMNTEAFF.

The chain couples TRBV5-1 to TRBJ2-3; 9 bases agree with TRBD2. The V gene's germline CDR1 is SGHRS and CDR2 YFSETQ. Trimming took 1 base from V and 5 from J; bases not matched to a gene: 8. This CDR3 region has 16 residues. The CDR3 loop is CASSLIAGGAGDTQYF. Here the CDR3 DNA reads TGCGCCAGCAGCTTGATTGCGGGAGGGGCAGGAGATACGCAGTATTTT.

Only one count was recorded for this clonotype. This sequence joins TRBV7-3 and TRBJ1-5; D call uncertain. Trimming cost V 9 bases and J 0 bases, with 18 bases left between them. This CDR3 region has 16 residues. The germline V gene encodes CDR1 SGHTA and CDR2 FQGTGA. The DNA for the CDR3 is TGTGCCAGTATTTCGGGCCGCCGGGCTAGCAATCAGCCCCAGCATTTT. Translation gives CASISGRRASNQPQHF.

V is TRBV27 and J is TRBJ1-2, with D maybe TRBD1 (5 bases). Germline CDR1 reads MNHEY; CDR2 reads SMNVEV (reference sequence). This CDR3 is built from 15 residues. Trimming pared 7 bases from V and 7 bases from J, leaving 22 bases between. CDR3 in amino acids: CASTREGGEGGGYTF. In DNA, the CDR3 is TGTGCCAGCACCAGGGAAGGCGGAGAGGGCGGTGGCTACACCTTC.

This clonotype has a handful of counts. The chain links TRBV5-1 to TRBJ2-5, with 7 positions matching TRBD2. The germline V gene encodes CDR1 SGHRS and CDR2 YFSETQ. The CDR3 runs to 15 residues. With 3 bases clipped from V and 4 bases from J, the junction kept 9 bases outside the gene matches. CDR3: CASSSASGGLETQYF. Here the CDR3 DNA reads TGCGCCAGCAGCTCCGCTAGCGGAGGGCTAGAGACCCAGTACTTC. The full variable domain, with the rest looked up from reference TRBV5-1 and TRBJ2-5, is KAGVTQTPRYLIKTRGQQVTLSCSPISGHRSVSWYQQTPGQGLQFLFEYFSETQRNKGNFPGRFSGRQFSNSRSEMNVSTLELGDSALYLCASSSASGGLETQYFGPGTRLLVL.

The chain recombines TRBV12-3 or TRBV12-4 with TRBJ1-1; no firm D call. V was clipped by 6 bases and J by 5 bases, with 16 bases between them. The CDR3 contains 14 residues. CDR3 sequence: CASRKTGRGTEAFF. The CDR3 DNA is TGTGCCAGCAGGAAGACTGGGAGAGGAACTGAAGCTTTCTTT.

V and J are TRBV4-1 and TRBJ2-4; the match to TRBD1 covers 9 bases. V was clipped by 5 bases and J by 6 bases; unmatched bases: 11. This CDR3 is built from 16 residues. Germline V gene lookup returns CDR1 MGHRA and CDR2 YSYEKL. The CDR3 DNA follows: TGCGCCAGCAGCTCCCCCGGGACAGGGTACAGAAACATTCAGTACTTC. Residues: CASSSPGTGYRNIQYF.

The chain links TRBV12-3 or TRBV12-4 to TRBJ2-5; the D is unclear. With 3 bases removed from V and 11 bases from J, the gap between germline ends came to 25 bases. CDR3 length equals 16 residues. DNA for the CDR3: TGTGCCAGCAGTTTTCTCCTTTCCGACCTCTACAATGAGCAGTACTTC. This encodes CASSFLLSDLYNEQYF.

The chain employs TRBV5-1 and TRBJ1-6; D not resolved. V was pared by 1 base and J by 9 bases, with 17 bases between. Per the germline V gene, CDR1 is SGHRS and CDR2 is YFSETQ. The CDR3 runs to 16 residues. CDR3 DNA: TGCGCCAGCAGCTTGTCCGGTCAGCGCTTTAGTTCACCCCTCCACTTT. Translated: CASSLSGQRFSSPLHF.

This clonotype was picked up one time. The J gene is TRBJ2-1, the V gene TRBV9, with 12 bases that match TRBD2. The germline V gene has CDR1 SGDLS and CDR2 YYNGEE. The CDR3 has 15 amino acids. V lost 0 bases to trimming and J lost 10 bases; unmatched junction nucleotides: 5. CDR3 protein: CASSVELAGGGEQFF. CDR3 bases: TGTGCCAGCAGCGTAGAACTAGCGGGGGGTGGGGAGCAGTTCTTC.

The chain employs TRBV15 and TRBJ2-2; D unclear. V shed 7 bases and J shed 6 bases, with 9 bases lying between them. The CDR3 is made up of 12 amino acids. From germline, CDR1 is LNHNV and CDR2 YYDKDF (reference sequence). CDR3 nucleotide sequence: TGTGCCACCAAGGGTAGCCCCGGGGAGCTGTTTTTT. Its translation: CATKGSPGELFF.

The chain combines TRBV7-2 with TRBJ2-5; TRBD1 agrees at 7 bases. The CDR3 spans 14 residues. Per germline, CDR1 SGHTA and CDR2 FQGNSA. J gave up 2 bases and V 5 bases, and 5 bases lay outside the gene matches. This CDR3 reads CASSPGGRQETQYF. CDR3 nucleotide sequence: TGTGCCAGCAGCCCAGGGGGAAGACAAGAGACCCAGTACTTC.

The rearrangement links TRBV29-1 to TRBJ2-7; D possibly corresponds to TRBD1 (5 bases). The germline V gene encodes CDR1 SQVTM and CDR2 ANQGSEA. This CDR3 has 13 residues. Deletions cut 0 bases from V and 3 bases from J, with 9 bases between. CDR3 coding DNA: TGCAGCGTTGAAGACAGGGCGAGCTACGAGCAGTACTTC. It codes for CSVEDRASYEQYF.

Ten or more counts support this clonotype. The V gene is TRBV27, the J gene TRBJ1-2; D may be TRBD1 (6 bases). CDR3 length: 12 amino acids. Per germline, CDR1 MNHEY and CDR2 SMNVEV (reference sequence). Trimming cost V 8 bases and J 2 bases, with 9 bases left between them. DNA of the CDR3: TGTGCCAGCTACAGGGAAAACTATGGCTACACCTTC. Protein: CASYRENYGYTF.

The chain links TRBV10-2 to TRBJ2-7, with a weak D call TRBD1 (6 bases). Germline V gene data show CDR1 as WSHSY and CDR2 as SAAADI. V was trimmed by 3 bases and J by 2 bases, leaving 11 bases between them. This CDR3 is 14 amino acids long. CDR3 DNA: TGCGCCAGCAGTGAAGAGGGGGTGACCTACGAGCAGTACGTC. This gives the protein CASSEEGVTYEQYV.

The CDR3 bases are TGTGCCAGCAGCTTAGACTCACAGGGAGGTGGGGCCAACGTCCTGACTTTC. It codes for CASSLDSQGGGANVLTF. The genes are TRBV7-9 and TRBJ2-6; D might be TRBD1 or TRBD2, each matching 6 bases. The germline V and J ends were trimmed by 1 base and 3 bases, with 13 bases remaining between them. Germline V gene sequence: CDR1 SEHNR, CDR2 FQNEAQ (reference sequence). The CDR3 is 17 residues long.

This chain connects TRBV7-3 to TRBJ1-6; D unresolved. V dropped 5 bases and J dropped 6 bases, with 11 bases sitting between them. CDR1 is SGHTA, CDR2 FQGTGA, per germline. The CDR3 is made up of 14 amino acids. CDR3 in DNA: TGTGCCAGCAGCCCTGGACTTCTTAATTCACCCCTCCACTTT. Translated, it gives CASSPGLLNSPLHF.

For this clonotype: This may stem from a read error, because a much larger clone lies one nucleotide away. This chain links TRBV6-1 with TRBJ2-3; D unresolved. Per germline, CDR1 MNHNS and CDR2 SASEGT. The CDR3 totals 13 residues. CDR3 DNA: TGTGCCAGCAGTGAATCGCTTACAGATAGGCAGTATTTT. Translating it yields CASSESLTDRQYF.

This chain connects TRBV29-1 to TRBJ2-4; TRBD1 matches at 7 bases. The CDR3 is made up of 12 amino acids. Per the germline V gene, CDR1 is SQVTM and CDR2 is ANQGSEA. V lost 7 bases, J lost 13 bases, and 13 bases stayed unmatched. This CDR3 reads CSAIEQGYGQYF. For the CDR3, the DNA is TGCAGCGCCATAGAACAGGGGTACGGGCAGTACTTC.

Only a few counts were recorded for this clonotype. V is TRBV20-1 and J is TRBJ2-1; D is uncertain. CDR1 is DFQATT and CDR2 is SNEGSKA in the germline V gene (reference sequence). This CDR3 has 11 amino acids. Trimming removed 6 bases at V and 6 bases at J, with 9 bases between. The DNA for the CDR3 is TGCAGTGCCCCCCTCGGCAATGAGCAGTTCTTC. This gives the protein CSAPLGNEQFF.

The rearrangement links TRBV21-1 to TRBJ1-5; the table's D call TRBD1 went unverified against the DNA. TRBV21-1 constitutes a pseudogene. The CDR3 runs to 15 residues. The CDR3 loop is CASSKRGTYNQPQHF. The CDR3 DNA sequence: TGTGCCAGCAGCAAGCGGGGGACATACAATCAGCCCCAGCATTTT.